These 10 T cell receptor beta chains were sequenced from one sample in a study of blood T cells in healthy people across ages. Through a sample-barcoded 5' primer and a J-beta primer mix, a second PCR was run for roughly 7 to 12 cycles. TCRdb re-called the 5' RACE reads with MiXCR, one entry per CDR3 protein. This sample has about 620,000 distinct CDR3 sequences, with around 21% found just once. Sequencing was carried out using blood. The source of these receptors is a man aged 70 or older in good health.

This clonotype was seen a few times. This sequence joins TRBV3-1 and TRBJ2-1; D is unresolved. The V and J ends lost 2 bases and 5 bases respectively, with 4 bases between them. This CDR3 spans 12 amino acids. The germline V gene encodes CDR1 LGHDT and CDR2 YNNKEL (reference sequence). CDR3 in amino acids: CASSQPNNEQFF. The CDR3 DNA sequence: TGTGCCAGCAGCCAACCGAACAATGAGCAGTTCTTC.

The chain combines TRBV20-1 with TRBJ1-3; no clear D. Germline values: CDR1 DFQATT, CDR2 SNEGSKA (reference sequence). The CDR3 consists of 15 residues. V shed 0 bases and J shed 4 bases, with 13 bases lying between them. CDR3 in DNA: TGCAGTGCTAGAGAAGGTCCCCTTATCGGAAACACCATATATTTT. It is translated as CSAREGPLIGNTIYF.

This clonotype was seen a few times. One junction end disagrees with the germline gene, perhaps due to a read error. This chain uses TRBV7-3 with TRBJ1-2; 9 nucleotides match TRBD1. The CDR3 length is 16 residues. Germline CDR1 reads SGHTA; CDR2 reads FQGTGA. DNA of the CDR3: TGTGCCGGCAGCTTAGGCGGACAGGGGAGGCACTATGGCTACACCTTC. Translated, it gives CAGSLGGQGRHYGYTF. The variable domain in full, with the rest retrieved from reference TRBV7-3 and TRBJ1-2, is GAGVSQTPSNKVTEKGKYVELRCDPISGHTALYWYRQSLGQGPEFLIYFQGTGAADDSGLPNDRFFAVRPEGSVSTLKIQRTERGDSAVYLCAGSLGGQGRHYGYTFGSGTRLTVV.

This clonotype turned up a few times. The chain is built from TRBV28 and TRBJ2-5; 7 bases fit TRBD1. The CDR3 totals 15 residues. V trimming: 5 bases; J trimming: 0 bases; junction bases outside the gene matches: 6. Germline CDR1 is MDHEN and CDR2 is SYDVKM. The CDR3 DNA reads TGTGCCAGCAGTCCCTCACAGGGGTACCAAGAGACCCAGTACTTC. This sequence encodes CASSPSQGYQETQYF.

In this sample, this clonotype turned up many times. The chain recombines TRBV7-8 with TRBJ2-7; 14 bases align to TRBD2. The CDR3 sequence is 15 residues long. Germline trimming cut 5 bases from V and 6 bases from J; bases unmatched to any gene: 6. Germline assignment: CDR1 SGHVS and CDR2 FQNEAQ. CDR3 nucleotides: TGTGCCAGCAGCCCAGGGACTAGCGGGAGTCTCGAGCAGTACTTC. This translates into CASSPGTSGSLEQYF.

The chain couples TRBV29-1 to TRBJ2-5; D is possibly TRBD1 (5 bases). This CDR3 spans 13 amino acids. V lost 3 bases, J lost 7 bases, and 15 bases lay in between. Germline CDR1 reads SQVTM; CDR2 reads ANQGSEA. CDR3 nucleotide sequence: TGCAGCGTTGACTGGGGCAGCAGTTGGACCCAGTACTTC. Its protein product is CSVDWGSSWTQYF.

The chain joins TRBV29-1 to TRBJ2-1; D possibly uses TRBD1 or TRBD2 (5 bases each). The germline V and J ends were trimmed by 7 bases and 5 bases, with 15 bases remaining between them. This CDR3 is 13 amino acids long. Germline lookup yields CDR1 SQVTM and CDR2 ANQGSEA. CDR3 DNA sequence: TGCAGCGCGGGGCAGCACCTTAACAATGAGCAGTTCTTC. This translates into CSAGQHLNNEQFF.

There are a few counts of this clonotype. The gene calls are TRBV20-1 and TRBJ2-5; D is undetermined. The last part of the DNA fits TRBJ2-7 better; the J call may be wrong. The CDR3 has 14 residues. Germline CDR1 reads DFQATT; CDR2 reads SNEGSKA (reference sequence). The CDR3 protein is CSARSGKAGGEQYF. The CDR3 DNA sequence: TGCAGTGCTAGATCTGGGAAGGCAGGCGGCGAGCAGTACTTC.

The chain recombines TRBV2 with TRBJ1-5, with a weak D call TRBD1 (5 bases). Germline CDR1 SNHLY, CDR2 FYNNEI. CDR3 length: 16 residues. The V gene lost 2 bases and the J gene lost 9 bases, with 20 bases spanning the gap. The CDR3 DNA is TGTGCCAGCAGTGAAAGTCCCACGGGGCCTTCAGGGCCCCAGCATTTT. Translating gives CASSESPTGPSGPQHF.

V and J are TRBV28 and TRBJ2-7; 10 bases map to TRBD1. The V segment lost 6 bases and the J segment 5 bases; nucleotides outside the gene matches: 10. Germline-derived CDR1 and CDR2 are MDHEN and SYDVKM. CDR3 size: 15 residues. In nucleotides, the CDR3 is TGTGCCAGCAGGGGGGCGGGACAGGGGTTCGACGAGCAGTACTTC. Translating it yields CASRGAGQGFDEQYF. The full variable domain, with the rest looked up from reference TRBV28 and TRBJ2-7, is DVKVTQSSRYLVKRTGEKVFLECVQDMDHENMFWYRQDPGLGLRLIYFSYDVKMKEKGDIPEGYSVSREKKERFSLILESASTNQTSMYLCASRGAGQGFDEQYFGPGTRLTVT.